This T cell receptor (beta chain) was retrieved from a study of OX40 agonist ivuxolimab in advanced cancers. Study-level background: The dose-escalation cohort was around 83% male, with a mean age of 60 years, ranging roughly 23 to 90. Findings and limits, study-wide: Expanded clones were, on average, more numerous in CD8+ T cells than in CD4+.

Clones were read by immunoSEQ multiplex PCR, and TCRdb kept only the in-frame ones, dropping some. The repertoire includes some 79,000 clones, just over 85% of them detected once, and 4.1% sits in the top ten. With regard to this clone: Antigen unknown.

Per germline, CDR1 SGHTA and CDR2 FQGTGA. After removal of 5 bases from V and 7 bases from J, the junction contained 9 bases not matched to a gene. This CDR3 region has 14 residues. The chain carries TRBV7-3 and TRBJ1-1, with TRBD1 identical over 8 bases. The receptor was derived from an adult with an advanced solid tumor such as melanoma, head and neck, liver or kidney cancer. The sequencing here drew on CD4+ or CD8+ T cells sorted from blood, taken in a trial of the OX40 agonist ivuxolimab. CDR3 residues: CASSPTQGAGEAFF. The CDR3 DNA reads TGTGCCAGCAGCCCCACGCAGGGGGCGGGTGAAGCTTTCTTT.